This TCR beta chain derives from a study of cytomegalovirus exposure and HLA in healthy donors. In the case of this clone: As yet, its antigen is unknown.

The germline CDR1 and CDR2 sequences are SGHAT and FQDESV (reference sequence). The ends were cut back, 5 bases at V and 4 bases at J, with 14 bases in the middle. This CDR3 is built from 14 residues. PCR primers comprised 60 Vbeta and 13 Jbeta primers. Method: immunoSEQ multiplex PCR; TCRdb's copy keeps in-frame clones and lacks some. The sample includes roughly 110,000 clones, roughly two thirds of them seen just once. Whole-study results and caveats: Sequencing probably produced one cluster of sequence variants that were highly shared. DRB1 had the most TCR associations and HLA-C the fewest, a later analysis found, with rates varying by HLA locus. Later analysis reportedly placed an Asian-associated ancestry cluster below the roughly 700-donor mean in N-insertions.

Sequenced material: PBMCs. The sequence was obtained from a female donor in good health and CMV-seronegative. V usage is TRBV11-1 and J usage is TRBJ1-1, with D uncertain. The CDR3, as DNA: TGTGCCAGCAGCCCTCCCCGGGATGTCACTGAAGCTTTCTTT. Translated, it gives CASSPPRDVTEAFF. Drawing the rest from reference TRBV11-1 and TRBJ1-1, the complete variable domain is EAEVAQSPRYKITEKSQAVAFWCDPISGHATLYWYRQILGQGPELLVQFQDESVVDDSQLPKDRFSAERLKGVDSTLKIQPAELGDSAMYLCASSPPRDVTEAFFGQGTRLTVV.